These T cell receptor beta chains were read from a single sample in a study of control samples from healthy donors and cancer patients. Sequenced by immunoSEQ multiplex PCR; TCRdb stores in-frame clones only, minus some. Of fewer than 120,000 clones in the sample, roughly 90% were seen once. Sequenced sample: PBMCs. The receptor set was obtained from a woman aged 55-70 years with lung cancer. The CDR3 runs from the conserved cysteine through the conserved F or W. D genes are given only for firm matches. Clone size, where shown, is once, few, many, or a class for clones that have expanded.

d_call j_call v_call clone_size cdr3_aa cdr3_nt
. TRBJ1-1 TRBV7-9 . CASSRDGFTEAFF TGTGCCAGCAGCCGGGACGGATTCACTGAAGCTTTCTTT
. TRBJ1-2 TRBV28 . CASRSGGANYGYTF TGTGCCAGCAGAAGCGGGGGAGCTAACTATGGCTACACCTTC
. TRBJ1-4 TRBV19 . CASRPGRTNEKLFF TGTGCCAGTAGACCGGGACGGACTAATGAAAAACTGTTTTTT
. TRBJ2-5 TRBV3-1/TRBV3-2 . CASSELVNSETQYF TGTGCCAGCAGCGAACTAGTAAACTCAGAGACCCAGTACTTC
TRBD1 TRBJ1-5 TRBV23-1 . CASSPARDRVIGSNQPQHF TGCGCCAGCAGTCCCGCGAGGGACAGGGTGATTGGGAGCAATCAGCCCCAGCATTTT
. TRBJ1-3 TRBV2 . CASREQTGISGNTIYF TGTGCCAGCAGAGAACAAACAGGGATCTCTGGAAACACCATATATTTT
TRBD1 TRBJ2-1 TRBV2 . CASTRDRAMDYNEQFF TGTGCCAGCACTCGGGACAGGGCTATGGATTACAATGAGCAGTTCTTC
TRBD2 TRBJ2-1 TRBV7-2 . CASSFTSGIINEQFF TGTGCCAGCAGCTTTACTAGCGGGATTATCAATGAGCAGTTCTTC
TRBD1 TRBJ1-1 TRBV6-4 . CASSATGATNTEAFF TGTGCCAGCAGTGCCACAGGGGCGACGAACACTGAAGCTTTCTTT
. TRBJ2-7 TRBV28 . CASSSVASTPYEQYF TGTGCCAGCAGTTCCGTAGCGAGTACCCCCTACGAGCAGTACTTC
TRBD1 TRBJ1-2 TRBV6-2/TRBV6-3 . CASSHPGQGANYGYTF TGTGCCAGCAGTCATCCGGGACAGGGGGCCAACTATGGCTACACCTTC
. TRBJ1-1 TRBV19 . CASIGHTNTEAFF TGTGCCAGTATAGGACATACGAACACTGAAGCTTTCTTT
. TRBJ1-5 TRBV2 . CASSLQGNNQPQHF TGTGCCAGCAGTTTACAGGGAAACAATCAGCCCCAGCATTTT
. TRBJ1-5 TRBV5-1 . CASSLKSNQPQHF TGCGCCAGCAGCTTGAAAAGCAATCAGCCCCAGCATTTT
. TRBJ2-7 TRBV2 . CASTSGTFDEQYF TGTGCCAGCACCTCCGGGACCTTCGACGAGCAGTACTTC
. TRBJ2-5 TRBV9 . CASSPHGEGGPQETQYF TGTGCCAGCAGCCCCCACGGTGAGGGGGGCCCCCAAGAGACCCAGTACTTC
. TRBJ1-2 TRBV6-4 . CASSDGWGGYTF TGTGCCAGCAGTGATGGGTGGGGCGGCTACACCTTC
TRBD1 TRBJ1-2 TRBV2 few CASSDLRTGGNYGYTF TGTGCCAGCAGTGATCTCAGGACAGGGGGCAACTATGGCTACACCTTC
TRBD2 TRBJ2-7 TRBV11-3 . CASSLGASGIYEQYF TGTGCCAGCAGCTTAGGTGCTAGCGGGATCTACGAGCAGTACTTC
TRBD2 TRBJ2-5 TRBV19 . CASSMGLGTQETQYF TGTGCCAGTAGTATGGGACTAGGGACGCAAGAGACCCAGTACTTC
. TRBJ2-3 TRBV5-1 . CASSLDGRTDTQYF TGCGCCAGCAGCTTAGACGGGCGCACAGATACGCAGTATTTT
TRBD2 TRBJ2-3 TRBV9 . CASSPRTSGISTDTQYF TGTGCCAGCAGCCCAAGGACTAGCGGGATAAGCACAGATACGCAGTATTTT
. TRBJ1-5 TRBV2 . CASSDRGSRPQHF TGTGCCAGCAGTGACCGCGGTTCGAGGCCCCAGCATTTT
TRBD1 TRBJ1-5 TRBV13 . CASSRTGEGNQPQHF TGTGCCAGCAGCCGGACAGGGGAAGGCAATCAGCCCCAGCATTTT
. TRBJ1-1 TRBV18 . CASSPGSGNTEAFF TGTGCCAGCTCACCAGGGTCGGGGAACACTGAAGCTTTCTTT
TRBD1 TRBJ2-7 TRBV6-2/TRBV6-3 . CASSYSSGQFYEQYF TGTGCCAGCAGTTACTCATCGGGACAGTTCTACGAGCAGTACTTC
. TRBJ1-1 TRBV15 . CATSRVLGNTEAFF TGTGCCACCAGCAGAGTTTTAGGGAACACTGAAGCTTTCTTT
TRBD1 TRBJ1-4 TRBV9 . CASSPQTGGGEKLFF TGTGCCAGCAGCCCGCAGACAGGGGGGGGTGAAAAACTGTTTTTT
. TRBJ2-3 TRBV7-8 . CASSLGARDTQYF TGTGCCAGCAGCTTAGGAGCCAGAGATACGCAGTATTTT
. TRBJ2-7 TRBV25-1 . CASSAPYEQYF TGTGCCAGCAGTGCCCCCTACGAGCAGTACTTC
TRBD1 TRBJ2-7 TRBV3-1/TRBV3-2 . CASSQGGTGGYEQYF TGTGCCAGCAGCCAAGGCGGGACAGGGGGCTACGAGCAGTACTTC
. TRBJ2-3 TRBV3-1/TRBV3-2 few CASSQGLSTDTQYF TGTGCCAGCAGCCAGGGACTTAGCACAGATACGCAGTATTTT
. TRBJ1-2 TRBV30 . CAWTQTNYGYTF TGTGCCTGGACTCAAACTAACTATGGCTACACCTTC
TRBD2 TRBJ2-3 TRBV18 . CASSAAGAESDTQYF TGTGCCAGCTCAGCAGCGGGAGCGGAGTCAGATACGCAGTATTTT
. TRBJ2-7 TRBV19 . CASSRAGTSTYEQYF TGTGCCAGTAGCCGTGCCGGGACTTCTACCTACGAGCAGTACTTC
. TRBJ1-1 TRBV19 . CASSIPGAELLTEAFF TGTGCCAGTAGTATCCCCGGGGCGGAACTACTAACTGAAGCTTTCTTT
. TRBJ2-2 TRBV4-2 . CASSQLTGELFF TGTGCCAGCAGTCAGCTCACCGGGGAGCTGTTTTTT
. TRBJ1-1 TRBV5-6 . CASSFQAMNTEAFF TGTGCCAGCAGCTTCCAGGCGATGAACACTGAAGCTTTCTTT
. TRBJ1-1 TRBV28 . CASIKTGFYTEAFF TGTGCCAGCATTAAAACAGGGTTTTACACTGAAGCTTTCTTT
. TRBJ2-1 TRBV11-3 . CASSSGPNRGSYNEQFF TGTGCCAGCAGCTCGGGGCCTAATAGGGGGTCCTACAATGAGCAGTTCTTC
. TRBJ1-2 TRBV4-1 . CASSQDLISYGYTF TGCGCCAGCAGCCAAGATCTAATCTCCTATGGCTACACCTTC
TRBD2 TRBJ2-3 TRBV5-1 once CASSEGLAGLPASTDTQYF TGCGCCAGCAGCGAAGGACTAGCGGGACTACCTGCTAGCACAGATACGCAGTATTTT
TRBD1 TRBJ2-7 TRBV18 . CASSLGQGSGEQYF TGTGCCAGCTCACTAGGACAGGGATCGGGCGAGCAGTACTTC
. TRBJ1-1 TRBV20-1 once CSANRGTEAFF TGCAGTGCCAACCGCGGGACAGAAGCTTTCTTT
TRBD2 TRBJ2-3 TRBV5-1 . CASSAGTSGSGTDTQYF TGCGCCAGCAGCGCCGGGACTAGCGGGAGTGGGACAGATACGCAGTATTTT
. TRBJ2-1 TRBV5-4 . CASSFDILSFNEQFF TGTGCCAGCAGCTTCGACATATTAAGTTTCAACGAGCAGTTCTTC
. TRBJ1-5 TRBV7-8 few CASSVGRVLGNQPQHF TGTGCCAGCAGCGTGGGGAGGGTATTAGGCAATCAGCCCCAGCATTTT
. TRBJ1-1 TRBV7-9 . CASSLQGGNTEAFF TGTGCCAGCAGCTTACAGGGTGGGAACACTGAAGCTTTCTTT
. TRBJ1-1 TRBV29-1 . CSVVGGISTEAFF TGCAGCGTTGTAGGGGGAATCAGCACTGAAGCTTTCTTT
TRBD1 TRBJ1-3 TRBV3-1/TRBV3-2 . CASSPRWGAGQGTGNTIYF TGTGCCAGCAGCCCCCGGTGGGGTGCGGGACAGGGCACTGGAAACACCATATATTTT
TRBD2 TRBJ2-7 TRBV18 . CASSPGLADANEQYF TGTGCCAGCTCACCAGGGCTAGCGGACGCTAACGAGCAGTACTTC
. TRBJ2-2 TRBV6-2/TRBV6-3 few CASSYARRIGELFF TGTGCCAGCAGTTATGCCAGGAGGATCGGGGAGCTGTTTTTT
. TRBJ1-4 TRBV28 . CASSFAATNEKLFF TGTGCCAGCAGTTTCGCGGCAACTAATGAAAAACTGTTTTTT
. TRBJ2-7 TRBV5-1 . CASSFGQPSSYEQYF TGCGCCAGCAGTTTTGGACAGCCAAGCTCCTACGAGCAGTACTTC
. TRBJ2-2 TRBV20-1 once CSASGRLNTGELFF TGCAGTGCTAGTGGGAGATTGAACACCGGGGAGCTGTTTTTT
. TRBJ1-5 TRBV7-2 . CASSLAMYQPQHF TGTGCCAGCAGCTTAGCCATGTATCAGCCCCAGCATTTT
. TRBJ1-1 TRBV3-1/TRBV3-2 . CASSRSENTEAFF TGTGCCAGCAGCCGTTCAGAGAACACTGAAGCTTTCTTT